This TCR beta chain was captured by sequencing in a study of blood T cells in healthy people across ages. General study points: Older age went with lower TCR beta diversity per million T cells, in a roughly linear way.

From germline, CDR1 is SGHRS and CDR2 YFSETQ. This CDR3 spans 13 amino acids. Sample-barcoded 5' priming and a J-beta primer mix drove a second PCR of roughly 6 to 12 cycles. A tag from a template-switch adaptor with 12 random nucleotides marked each cDNA molecule. TCRdb re-called the 5' RACE reads through MiXCR, storing one row per CDR3 protein. The data contain about 1.8 million distinct CDR3 sequences, around 48% of them singletons. This clonotype was seen at least ten times. Its antigen is as yet unknown. A read error may produce the germline difference seen at one junction end. The sample taken for sequencing was blood. The chain employs TRBV5-1 and TRBJ2-6, with unresolved D. This TCR derives from a woman aged 40 to 55 in good health. CDR3 loop: CASTLSGANVLTF. In DNA form, the CDR3 reads TGTGCCAGCACCCTCTCTGGGGCCAACGTCCTGACTTTC.